This passage covers 14 T cell receptor beta chains from one sample sequenced in a study of tumor-infiltrating lymphocytes in primary liver carcinoma. Synthesis of TCR beta cDNA was carried out from approximately 0.55 ug total RNA with a constant-region primer. TCR beta libraries came from three nested multiplex PCR rounds using slightly modified ARM-PCR. Primers for the first two PCR rounds were TRBV1-TRBV30 forward primers and a C-beta reverse primer (about 9 cycles per round). TCRdb independently ran MiXCR on the multiplex PCR reads; one entry per CDR3 protein. Of 250,000 to 400,000 distinct CDR3 sequences in the sample, approximately 65% are singletons; the top ten hold approximately 9%. Blood RNA originated from unsorted whole blood, with germline DNA additionally extracted. The source material was peripheral blood. Receptors originate from a man aged 40-49 years with primary liver carcinoma and hepatitis B virus infection.

The sample holds many counts of this clonotype. J is TRBJ2-7 and V is TRBV6-2 or TRBV6-3; D ambiguous. There are 11 residues in the CDR3. V lost 7 bases to trimming and J lost 4 bases, with 8 bases between them. Germline lookup yields CDR1 MNHEY and CDR2 SVGEGT. The chain's CDR3 is CASNHLYEQYF. DNA for the CDR3: TGTGCCAGCAATCACCTGTACGAGCAGTACTTC.

Turning to this clonotype: A single base separates this from a much larger clone, so it may be a read error. V and J are TRBV10-3 and TRBJ2-7, with TRBD2 matching over 7 bases. Trimming removed 10 bases from V and 7 bases from J; junction bases left unmatched: 16. CDR1 is ENHRY and CDR2 is SYGVKD in the germline V gene. The CDR3 loop spans 14 amino acids. CDR3 DNA: TGTGCCACCGAAACGGGGGGATCTGAGTGGGAGCAGTACTTC. As protein: CATETGGSEWEQYF.

This clonotype was counted many times. V is TRBV6-2 or TRBV6-3 and J is TRBJ2-5; D gene ambiguous. The V end was cut by 2 bases, the J end by 5 bases, with 6 bases between. Germline CDR1 and CDR2: MNHEY and SVGEGT. CDR3 size: 12 residues. CDR3 in amino acids: CASSYRVETQYF. CDR3 DNA sequence: TGTGCCAGCAGTTACAGGGTGGAGACCCAGTACTTC.

The chain has TRBV11-1 and TRBJ1-1, with D possibly matching TRBD1 (5 bases). Germline V gene data show CDR1 as SGHAT and CDR2 as FQDESV (reference sequence). This CDR3 has 15 residues. Trimming cost V 9 bases and J 5 bases, with 22 bases left between them. CDR3 sequence: CASSPTGRQWTEAFF. DNA of the CDR3: TGTGCCAGTAGCCCCACGGGACGGCAGTGGACTGAAGCTTTCTTT.

Regarding this clonotype: A much larger clone differs by one base, so this may be a read error. The chain is built from TRBV6-1 and TRBJ2-5; TRBD1 matches 9 bases. This CDR3 comprises 17 residues. In germline, CDR1 is MNHNS, CDR2 SASEGT. After removal of 5 bases from V and 5 bases from J, the junction contained 15 bases not matched to a gene. CDR3 nucleotides: TGTGCCAGCAGTCCCCTCGAGGGACAGGGTAACTTGGAGACCCAGTACTTC. This encodes CASSPLEGQGNLETQYF.

Note on this clonotype: A much larger clone sits a single nucleotide away, making a read error possible. The V call is TRBV6-1, the J call TRBJ1-5; the D gene is possibly TRBD1 (6 bases). Trimming removed 2 bases from V and 7 bases from J, with 15 bases in between. The CDR3 spans 15 residues. Germline CDR1 reads MNHNS; CDR2 reads SASEGT. CDR3 nucleotides: TGTGCCAGCAGTGAAATGGAGGGTCAGGGGCAGCCCCAGCATTTT. Residues: CASSEMEGQGQPQHF.

On this clonotype: A much larger clone lies a single base off, so this may be a read error. The V gene is TRBV10-3, the J gene TRBJ2-5; no clear D. Trimming removed 7 bases at V and 4 bases at J, with 10 bases between. The CDR3 length is 12 residues. CDR1 is ENHRY, CDR2 SYGVKD, per germline. This CDR3 is CAINEIAETQYF. In nucleotides, the CDR3 is TGTGCCATCAATGAAATAGCAGAGACCCAGTACTTC.

Regarding this clonotype: Its ends do not fully match the called genes, so a read error is possible. The V and J genes are TRBV4-1 and TRBJ1-4, with unresolved D. Per the germline V gene, CDR1 is MGHRA and CDR2 is YSYEKL. There are 16 residues in the CDR3. As DNA, the CDR3 is TGCGCCAGCAGCCAAGAGGCGCAAAGGACTAATGACAAACTGTTTTTT. Translating gives CASSQEAQRTNDKLFF.

This clonotype was detected a few times. This chain joins TRBV5-1 and TRBJ1-5; 7 nucleotides line up with TRBD1. The CDR3 covers 15 residues. Per the germline V gene, CDR1 is SGHRS and CDR2 is YFSETQ. Trimming cost V 1 base and J 6 bases; bases outside gene matches: 7. CDR3 bases: TGCGCCAGCAGCTTGACAGGGGATAGGGGTCAGCCCCAGCATTTT. Protein sequence: CASSLTGDRGQPQHF.

At least ten counts were recorded for this clonotype. This chain connects TRBV4-1 to TRBJ2-3; either TRBD1 or TRBD2 may fit D (6 bases each). V dropped 3 bases and J dropped 8 bases, with 15 bases sitting between them. Germline V gene lookup returns CDR1 MGHRA and CDR2 YSYEKL. The CDR3 runs to 14 residues. CDR3 in amino acids: CASSQGGLGGTQYF. Written as DNA, the CDR3 is TGCGCCAGCAGCCAGGGGGGCCTCGGGGGTACGCAGTATTTT.

Concerning this clonotype itself: A much larger clone is a single base away; this may be a read error. The chain links TRBV7-9 to TRBJ1-1, with D possibly being TRBD1 (5 bases). The CDR3 is 15 amino acids. V lost 1 base and J 8 bases, leaving 17 bases between the germline ends. The germline gives CDR1 SEHNR, CDR2 FQNEAQ (reference sequence). CDR3 coding DNA: TGTGCCAGCAGCTTAGTCGGCAACACAAGGACAGAAGCTTTCTTT. It specifies CASSLVGNTRTEAFF.

The V call is TRBV28, the J call TRBJ2-4; D not resolved. Trimming shortened V by 7 bases and J by 3 bases, and 16 bases separated the two germline ends. The germline V gene has CDR1 MDHEN and CDR2 SYDVKM. The CDR3 spans 15 residues. As DNA, the CDR3 is TGTGCCAGCACCGAAATAGGTACAGACAAAAACATTCAGTACTTC. Encoded protein: CASTEIGTDKNIQYF.

Details on this clonotype: It may be a read error: a sequence one base away is much more abundant. CDR3 loop: CSVVYPNVQGAYEQYF. CDR3 nucleotide sequence: TGCAGCGTAGTATACCCCAACGTTCAGGGGGCCTACGAGCAGTACTTC. The chain combines TRBV29-1 with TRBJ2-7, with 7 bases aligning to TRBD1. The CDR3 is 16 amino acids. Per the germline V gene, CDR1 is SQVTM and CDR2 is ANQGSEA. Germline trimming cut 6 bases from V and 2 bases from J; bases unmatched to any gene: 16.

This sequence joins TRBV11-1 and TRBJ2-5; TRBD1 agrees at 7 bases. CDR1 and CDR2 (germline): SGHAT, FQDESV (reference sequence). This CDR3 spans 14 amino acids. After removal of 6 bases from V and 4 bases from J, the junction contained 8 bases not matched to a gene. The CDR3: CASRMRQGLETQYF. CDR3 sequence (DNA): TGTGCCAGCAGAATGAGACAGGGTCTAGAGACCCAGTACTTC.